The 30 T cell receptor beta chains below all came from one sample that was sequenced in a study of T-cell memory formation after mild COVID-19. TCRdb called the 5' RACE reads again in MiXCR, with one record for every CDR3 protein. The profile shows under 250,000 distinct CDR3 sequences, roughly 10% of them singletons. The sequenced sample consisted of PBMCs or a T cell subset sorted from them (not recorded which). These receptors originate from a man aged 18 to 35 who had mild COVID-19 (a few samples of this study predate the infection). Cell type and time point are not known.

V gene TRBV10-1 combines with J gene TRBJ2-3, with D hard to call. Germline CDR1 and CDR2: WNHNN and SYGVQD (reference sequence). CDR3 length: 13 amino acids. Trimming pared 3 bases from V and 2 bases from J, leaving 6 bases between. The CDR3 DNA follows: TGCGCCAGCAGTGAAGGAGCCACAGATACGCAGTATTTT. Its translation is CASSEGATDTQYF.

CDR3 sequence reads: CASSPGTGRYTEAFF. CDR3 coding DNA: TGTGCCAGCTCACCAGGGACAGGACGATACACTGAAGCTTTCTTT. J is TRBJ1-1 and V is TRBV18, with 8 bases fitting TRBD1. V dropped 2 bases and J dropped 3; count of bases not matched to a gene: 5. CDR1 and CDR2 from the germline V gene are KGHSH and LQKENI. The CDR3 sequence is 15 residues long. The whole variable domain, remainder taken from reference TRBV18 and TRBJ1-1, is NAGVMQNPRHLVRRRGQEARLRCSPMKGHSHVYWYRQLPEEGLKFMVYLQKENIIDESGMPKERFSAEFPKEGPSILRIQQVVRGDSAAYFCASSPGTGRYTEAFFGQGTRLTVV.

This clonotype was detected a few times. This rearrangement joins TRBV20-1 to TRBJ2-3, with 13 bases aligning to TRBD2. The CDR3 is 20 amino acids. V lost 1 base and J lost 4; bases outside the gene matches: 17. Per germline, CDR1 DFQATT and CDR2 SNEGSKA (reference sequence). The DNA of the CDR3 is TGCAGTGCTAGAGGGAGGGAAACTAGCGGGGGGGCCCAAGTCTCAGATACGCAGTATTTT. Its translation: CSARGRETSGGAQVSDTQYF.

This chain connects TRBV3-1 to TRBJ2-3; 7 bases align to TRBD1. Per germline, CDR1 LGHDT and CDR2 YNNKEL (reference sequence). The J segment lost 2 bases and the V segment lost 5 bases, leaving 10 bases of the junction unmatched. The length of the CDR3 is 16 residues. The CDR3 nucleotides read TGTGCCAGCAGCGCGCCGGGACAGACAGTCACAGATACGCAGTATTTT. This translates into CASSAPGQTVTDTQYF.

This chain joins TRBV7-9 and TRBJ2-7; TRBD1 matches at 8 bases. V was pared by 3 bases and J by 5 bases, with 3 bases of the junction left unmatched. The CDR3 runs to 13 residues. Germline V gene data show CDR1 as SEHNR and CDR2 as FQNEAQ (reference sequence). Here the CDR3 reads CASSFQGANEQYF. In DNA form, the CDR3 reads TGTGCCAGCAGCTTTCAGGGGGCTAACGAGCAGTACTTC. Supplemented by reference TRBV7-9 and TRBJ2-7, the full variable domain reads DTGVSQNPRHKITKRGQNVTFRCDPISEHNRLYWYRQTLGQGPEFLTYFQNEAQLEKSRLLSDRFSAERPKGSFSTLEIQRTEQGDSAMYLCASSFQGANEQYFGPGTRLTVT.

This clonotype was picked up a small number of times. The rearrangement links TRBV7-9 to TRBJ2-1; D is unclear. Trimming took off 5 bases at V and 6 bases at J, with 14 bases between the two ends. Per germline, CDR1 SEHNR and CDR2 FQNEAQ (reference sequence). There are 14 residues in the CDR3. CDR3 region: CASSRDRLGNEQFF. CDR3 DNA: TGTGCCAGCAGCCGAGACCGTCTCGGCAATGAGCAGTTCTTC.

There are a few counts of this clonotype. The chain couples TRBV29-1 to TRBJ2-7; D may be TRBD1 (6 bases). The CDR3 contains 12 residues. The V end was cut by 4 bases, the J end by 6 bases, with 13 bases between. Germline V gives CDR1 SQVTM, CDR2 ANQGSEA. CDR3 nucleotides: TGCAGCGTTGTCACAGGGAAGAGCGAGCAGTACTTC. As protein: CSVVTGKSEQYF.

This rearrangement joins TRBV4-3 to TRBJ1-4; the D gene is possibly TRBD1 (5 bases). The CDR3 has 14 amino acids. V gave up 2 bases and J gave up 4 bases, with 8 bases separating them. The germline gives CDR1 LGHNA, CDR2 YSLEER. The CDR3 spells CASSQRDGNEKLFF. The CDR3 DNA sequence: TGCGCCAGCAGCCAACGGGACGGTAATGAAAAACTGTTTTTT.

The J gene is TRBJ1-1, the V gene TRBV5-1; D not resolved. Germline V gives CDR1 SGHRS, CDR2 YFSETQ. CDR3 size: 15 residues. V was trimmed by 4 bases and J by 7 bases, leaving 20 bases between them. The CDR3 DNA reads as TGCGCCAGCAGCCTGGGAAATTCCCGACCTATTGAAGCTTTCTTT. Translated: CASSLGNSRPIEAFF. The variable domain in full, with the rest retrieved from reference TRBV5-1 and TRBJ1-1, is KAGVTQTPRYLIKTRGQQVTLSCSPISGHRSVSWYQQTPGQGLQFLFEYFSETQRNKGNFPGRFSGRQFSNSRSEMNVSTLELGDSALYLCASSLGNSRPIEAFFGQGTRLTVV.

This clonotype was seen a handful of times. The chain uses TRBV29-1 and TRBJ1-1, with D maybe TRBD1 (5 bases). The V end lost 8 bases, the J end lost 3 bases, and 16 bases lay between the germline ends. Per the germline V gene, CDR1 is SQVTM and CDR2 is ANQGSEA. There are 13 residues in the CDR3. CDR3 bases: TGCAGCTCTTCTCCTGGGGGAGACACTGAAGCTTTCTTT. This translates into CSSSPGGDTEAFF.

This clonotype was detected only a few times. This chain uses TRBV5-1 with TRBJ2-1, with TRBD2 matching 9 bases. The CDR3 length is 15 residues. V gave up 4 bases and J gave up 7 bases; unmatched junction bases: 9. Germline-derived CDR1 and CDR2 are SGHRS and YFSETQ. CDR3: CASSPRLAEKNEQFF. The CDR3 region has the DNA TGCGCCAGCAGCCCCAGACTAGCGGAGAAGAATGAGCAGTTCTTC.

The chain employs TRBV7-2 and TRBJ1-1, with D uncertain. The germline V gene encodes CDR1 SGHTA and CDR2 FQGNSA. V lost 5 bases and J 1 base, leaving 11 bases between the germline ends. This CDR3 region has 14 residues. CDR3 nucleotides: TGTGCCAGCAGCCCCACGAACCAGAACACTGAAGCTTTCTTT. Protein sequence: CASSPTNQNTEAFF.

This clonotype was seen only a few times. The chain has TRBV9 and TRBJ2-5, with 7 bases identical to TRBD1. Germline assignment: CDR1 SGDLS and CDR2 YYNGEE. V trimming: 4 bases; J trimming: 0 bases; junction bases outside the gene matches: 6. The CDR3 runs 15 residues. CDR3 in amino acids: CASSQGQLYQETQYF. In DNA form, the CDR3 reads TGTGCCAGCAGCCAGGGACAGTTGTACCAAGAGACCCAGTACTTC.

J is TRBJ2-5 and V is TRBV2; a weak D match, TRBD1 (6 bases). V was shortened by 8 bases and J by 2 bases, with 18 bases between the two germline ends. Germline loops: CDR1 SNHLY, CDR2 FYNNEI. The CDR3 has 15 amino acids. CDR3: CASSLRGTLQETQYF. As DNA, the CDR3 is TGTGCCAGCTCGCTCAGGGGAACCTTGCAAGAGACCCAGTACTTC.

This clonotype was counted between two and nine times. J is TRBJ1-2 and V is TRBV9, with D maybe TRBD1 (6 bases). Germline loops: CDR1 SGDLS, CDR2 YYNGEE. Trimming took 4 bases from V and 6 from J, leaving 22 bases between them. This CDR3 region has 16 residues. This CDR3 is CASSTRGGPRSDGYTF. Here the CDR3 DNA reads TGTGCCAGCAGCACAAGAGGGGGTCCCAGGAGCGATGGCTACACCTTC.

In this sample, this clonotype turned up many times. This chain connects TRBV28 to TRBJ2-7; D is undetermined. Germline CDR1 is MDHEN and CDR2 is SYDVKM. V shed 4 bases and J shed 3 bases, with 4 bases lying between them. The length of the CDR3 is 11 residues. CDR3 DNA sequence: TGTGCCAGCAGTTCTCTCTACGAGCAGTACGTC. Its protein product is CASSSLYEQYV.

J is TRBJ1-1 and V is TRBV9; tentative D call: TRBD1 (5 bases). The germline gives CDR1 SGDLS, CDR2 YYNGEE. V was trimmed by 3 bases and J by 4 bases, leaving 10 bases between them. The CDR3 has 13 amino acids. The CDR3 loop reads CASSGGVSTEAFF. As DNA, the CDR3 is TGTGCCAGCAGCGGAGGGGTTAGCACTGAAGCTTTCTTT.

The chain joins TRBV6-6 to TRBJ1-5; possibly TRBD1 for D (6 bases). The V gene's germline CDR1 is MNHNY and CDR2 SVGAGI (reference sequence). Deletions cut 5 bases from V and 1 base from J, with 12 bases between. The CDR3 is made up of 15 amino acids. CDR3 nucleotide sequence: TGTGCCAGCAGTGCACAGGGTGGGAGCAATCAGCCCCAGCATTTT. Translating gives CASSAQGGSNQPQHF.

The sample holds a few counts of this clonotype. The chain combines TRBV20-1 with TRBJ1-4; perhaps TRBD1 as D (6 bases). Trimming shortened V by 3 bases and J by 6 bases, and 14 bases separated the two germline ends. The CDR3 loop spans 14 amino acids. Germline CDR1 is DFQATT and CDR2 is SNEGSKA (reference sequence). CDR3 amino acids: CSASWARGHEKLFF. The CDR3 DNA follows: TGCAGTGCTAGCTGGGCCAGGGGCCATGAAAAACTGTTTTTT.

This clonotype came up many times. This chain uses TRBV4-3 with TRBJ2-1; a possible D gene is TRBD2 (5 bases). CDR1 and CDR2 (germline): LGHNA, YSLEER. The V end was cut by 1 base, the J end by 5 bases, with 6 bases between. The CDR3 has 13 residues. CDR3 coding DNA: TGCGCCAGCAGCCAAGGGACTGACAATGAGCAGTTCTTC. It specifies CASSQGTDNEQFF.

The chain recombines TRBV2 with TRBJ1-1; TRBD1 is a possible D gene (6 bases). CDR3 length: 12 amino acids. Germline V gene sequence: CDR1 SNHLY, CDR2 FYNNEI. V gave up 6 bases and J gave up 6 bases, with 11 bases separating them. The CDR3 DNA is TGTGCCAGCAGGGGTCCAGGGGCTGAAGCTTTCTTT. Protein sequence: CASRGPGAEAFF.

This clonotype has more than one count but fewer than ten. J is TRBJ1-6 and V is TRBV29-1; the D is unclear. The CDR3 spans 13 residues. Looked up from germline, CDR1 is SQVTM and CDR2 is ANQGSEA. V was pared by 2 bases and J by 7 bases, with 9 bases between. Written as DNA, the CDR3 is TGCAGCGTTGAAACCGGTCCCAATTCACCCCTCCACTTT. Translating gives CSVETGPNSPLHF.

This clonotype was counted between two and nine times. The rearrangement links TRBV5-4 to TRBJ1-1; the match to TRBD1 covers 10 bases. Germline CDR1 SGHNT, CDR2 YYREEE (reference sequence). This CDR3 region has 16 residues. The V segment lost 6 bases and the J segment 0 bases; nucleotides outside the gene matches: 8. For the CDR3, the DNA is TGTGCCAGCAACCGACAGGGGGCGAGCATGAACACTGAAGCTTTCTTT. Amino acids: CASNRQGASMNTEAFF. The entire variable domain, with the rest obtained from reference TRBV5-4 and TRBJ1-1, is as follows: ETGVTQSPTHLIKTRGQQVTLRCSSQSGHNTVSWYQQALGQGPQFIFQYYREEENGRGNFPPRFSGLQFPNYSSELNVNALELDDSALYLCASNRQGASMNTEAFFGQGTRLTVV.

The chain's CDR3 is CASSLPGSKNIQYF. DNA of the CDR3: TGTGCCAGCAGCTTACCGGGGTCCAAAAACATTCAGTACTTC. The chain carries TRBV7-6 and TRBJ2-4, with a possible D match to TRBD2 (5 bases). Germline V gene data show CDR1 as SGHVS and CDR2 as FNYEAQ. The V end was cut by 2 bases, the J end by 2 bases, with 7 bases between. The CDR3 runs to 14 residues.

This clonotype came up many times. V gene TRBV4-2 combines with J gene TRBJ1-6, with TRBD1 identical over 8 bases. Germline V CDR1 and CDR2: LGHNA, YNFKEQ. The junction had 13 bases not matched to a gene; V was cut back by 6 bases and J by 6 bases. This CDR3 region has 17 residues. CDR3 coding DNA: TGTGCCAGCAGACAGCGCCTCAAAGGACAGGGTAATTCACCCCTCCACTTT. It is translated as CASRQRLKGQGNSPLHF.

The chain uses TRBV20-1 and TRBJ2-5; TRBD1 might be the D (7 bases). V lost 6 bases and J lost 4, with 18 bases in between. CDR1 and CDR2 from the germline V gene are DFQATT and SNEGSKA (reference sequence). The length of the CDR3 is 14 residues. The CDR3 protein is CSARPRGVGETQYF. The CDR3 DNA sequence: TGCAGTGCCAGACCCAGGGGGGTAGGAGAGACCCAGTACTTC.

This clonotype was detected a few times. The chain employs TRBV9 and TRBJ2-1, with D unresolved. This CDR3 contains 13 residues. The V gene lost 3 bases and the J gene lost 2 bases, with 6 bases spanning the gap. Germline V gene data show CDR1 as SGDLS and CDR2 as YYNGEE. CDR3 DNA: TGTGCCAGCAGCGCGGAAACCTACAATGAGCAGTTCTTC. Its translation: CASSAETYNEQFF. Together with reference TRBV9 and TRBJ2-1, the CDR3 gives the full variable domain: DSGVTQTPKHLITATGQRVTLRCSPRSGDLSVYWYQQSLDQGLQFLIQYYNGEERAKGNILERFSAQQFPDLHSELNLSSLELGDSALYFCASSAETYNEQFFGPGTRLTVL.

At least ten counts were recorded for this clonotype. V gene TRBV5-1 combines with J gene TRBJ2-1, with TRBD1 matching over 9 bases. Trimming at V came to 4 bases and at J to 1 base, leaving 3 bases not matched to a gene. The CDR3 runs to 15 residues. Germline assignment: CDR1 SGHRS and CDR2 YFSETQ. The CDR3 protein is CASSLQGASYNEQFF. The CDR3 DNA follows: TGCGCCAGCAGCCTACAGGGGGCATCCTACAATGAGCAGTTCTTC.

V gene TRBV7-2 combines with J gene TRBJ1-1; D perhaps matches TRBD1 (5 bases). Per the germline V gene, CDR1 is SGHTA and CDR2 is FQGNSA. Trimming cost V 5 bases and J 1 base, with 14 bases left between them. CDR3 length: 15 residues. The CDR3 loop reads CASSTWWGGNTEAFF. The CDR3 DNA reads TGTGCCAGCAGCACGTGGTGGGGGGGGAACACTGAAGCTTTCTTT.

This clonotype was seen only a few times. J is TRBJ2-7 and V is TRBV7-2, with 10 nucleotides matching TRBD2. The CDR3 runs to 15 residues. After removal of 5 bases from V and 3 bases from J, the junction contained 7 bases not matched to a gene. Per germline, CDR1 SGHTA and CDR2 FQGNSA. CDR3 coding DNA: TGTGCCAGCAGCCGATGGACTAGCGGCGTCTACGAGCAGTACTTC. Protein: CASSRWTSGVYEQYF.